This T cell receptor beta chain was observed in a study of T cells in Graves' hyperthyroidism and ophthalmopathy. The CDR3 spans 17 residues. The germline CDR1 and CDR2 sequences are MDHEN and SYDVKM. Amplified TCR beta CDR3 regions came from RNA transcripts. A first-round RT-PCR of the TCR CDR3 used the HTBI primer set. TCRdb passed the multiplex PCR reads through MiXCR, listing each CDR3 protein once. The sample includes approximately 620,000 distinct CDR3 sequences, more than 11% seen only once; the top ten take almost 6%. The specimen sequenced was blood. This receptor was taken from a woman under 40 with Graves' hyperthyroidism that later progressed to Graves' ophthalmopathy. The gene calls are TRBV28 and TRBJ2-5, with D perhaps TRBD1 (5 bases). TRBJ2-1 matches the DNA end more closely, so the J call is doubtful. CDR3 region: CASSPVLTAKTQETQFF. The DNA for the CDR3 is TGTGCCAGCAGTCCGGTATTGACAGCCAAGACCCAAGAGACCCAGTTCTTC.